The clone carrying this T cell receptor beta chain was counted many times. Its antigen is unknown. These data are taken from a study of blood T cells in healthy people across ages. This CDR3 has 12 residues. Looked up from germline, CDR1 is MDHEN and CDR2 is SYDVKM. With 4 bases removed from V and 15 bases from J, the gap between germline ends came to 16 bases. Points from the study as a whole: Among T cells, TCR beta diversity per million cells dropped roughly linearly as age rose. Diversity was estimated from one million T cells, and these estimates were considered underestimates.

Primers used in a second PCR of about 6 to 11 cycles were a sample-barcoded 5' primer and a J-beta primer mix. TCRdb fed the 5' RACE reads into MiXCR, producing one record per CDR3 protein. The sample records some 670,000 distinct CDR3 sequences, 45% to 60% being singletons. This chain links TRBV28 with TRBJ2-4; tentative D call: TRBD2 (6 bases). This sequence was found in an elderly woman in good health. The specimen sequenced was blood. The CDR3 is CASSSHPNGGYF. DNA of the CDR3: TGTGCCAGCAGTTCCCACCCTAACGGGGGGTACTTC.